This section outlines one TCR beta chain sequence together with its context. Its antigen is unknown. These data come from a study of cytomegalovirus exposure and HLA in healthy donors. Findings of the study overall: Later analysis placed DRB1 highest and HLA-C lowest in TCR association rates, which differed by HLA locus. Some public TCRs appeared in many individuals, while most sequences were rare.

This PCR relied on a set of 60 Vbeta primers and 13 Jbeta primers. Assay: immunoSEQ multiplex PCR; the TCRdb copy retains only in-frame clones and omits some. This sample has 140,000 to 150,000 clones, with approximately 73% found just once. The TCR comes from a woman aged 18-35 years in good health and CMV-seronegative. Sequencing was done on a sample of PBMCs.

The CDR3 nucleotides read TGTGCCAGCAGCAAAAGGACAGATTCTTACGAGCAGTACGTC. Protein: CASSKRTDSYEQYV. This chain connects TRBV21-1 to TRBJ2-7; the table's D call, TRBD1, has no DNA check behind it. TRBV21-1 corresponds to a pseudogene. The CDR3 is 14 amino acids.